Presented here are 31 T cell receptor beta chains from one specimen sequenced in a study of cytotoxic CD8 clonotypes in ibrutinib-treated CLL. Produced via immunoSEQ multiplex PCR; TCRdb's table is partial and in-frame only. The sample comprises under 300,000 clones, 65% to 85% of which are singletons, and around 5.3% rests with the top ten. The source material was PBMCs, sampled at disease progression, from a patient treated with ibrutinib. The origin of the receptors is a human donor with chronic lymphocytic leukemia.

This clone was found a few times. CDR3 in DNA: TGTGCCAGCAGCTTAGGGAGGAACTACGAGCAGTACTTC. Translating it yields CASSLGRNYEQYF. The rearrangement uses TRBV11-2 and TRBJ2-7, with a weak D call TRBD2 (5 bases). This CDR3 has 13 residues. Germline V CDR1 and CDR2: SGHAT, FQNNGV. V was pared by 1 base and J by 3 bases, with 7 bases between.

The chain combines TRBV5-8 with TRBJ2-2; 9 positions match TRBD1. The germline V gene encodes CDR1 SGHTS and CDR2 YDEGEE. The CDR3 totals 19 residues. The V segment lost 0 bases and the J segment 3 bases; nucleotides outside the gene matches: 12. The CDR3 DNA reads TGTGCCAGCAGCTTGGAGAATTTCAACAGGGGGCGATACACCGGGGAGCTGTTTTTT. Protein product: CASSLENFNRGRYTGELFF.

The J gene is TRBJ1-5, the V gene TRBV19; no reliable D call. The CDR3 sequence is 15 residues long. V was trimmed by 5 bases and J by 1 base, leaving 12 bases between them. Germline V gene lookup returns CDR1 LNHDA and CDR2 SQIVND (reference sequence). DNA of the CDR3: TGTGCCAGTAGTTTCGTGGGTGTGAGCAATCAGCCCCAGCATTTT. It encodes CASSFVGVSNQPQHF.

The V gene is TRBV2, the J gene TRBJ1-1, with D maybe TRBD1 (5 bases). Per the germline V gene, CDR1 is SNHLY and CDR2 is FYNNEI. The V end was cut by 4 bases, the J end by 2 bases, with 11 bases between. The CDR3 is 14 residues long. DNA of the CDR3: TGTGCCAGCAGTGCACGACAGAAAAACACTGAAGCTTTCTTT. Its protein product is CASSARQKNTEAFF.

The gene calls are TRBV6-5 and TRBJ1-3, with 7 bases matching TRBD1. V trimming: 5 bases; J trimming: 0 bases; junction bases outside the gene matches: 4. Germline CDR1 is MNHEY and CDR2 is SVGAGI. This CDR3 is built from 15 residues. The CDR3 DNA follows: TGTGCCAGCAGTCGGAACAGGGGCTCTGGAAACACCATATATTTT. Translated, it gives CASSRNRGSGNTIYF.

This clone came up a few times. V is TRBV6-6 and J is TRBJ1-2, with D uncertain. Trimming shortened V by 5 bases and J by 0 bases, and 10 bases separated the two germline ends. The CDR3 covers 14 residues. Germline values: CDR1 MNHNY, CDR2 SVGAGI (reference sequence). CDR3: CASSPRPANYGYTF. CDR3 DNA: TGTGCCAGCAGTCCCCGCCCGGCTAACTATGGCTACACCTTC.

For this clone: Other DNA sequences from this sample encode an identical CDR3 as well. The chain couples TRBV7-8 to TRBJ2-1; D call uncertain. CDR1 SGHVS and CDR2 FQNEAQ come from the germline V gene. V was cut by 5 bases and J by 7 bases, with 3 bases left in between. This CDR3 is built from 10 residues. The CDR3 sequence is CASSPNEQFF. CDR3 bases: TGTGCCAGCAGCCCTAATGAGCAGTTCTTC.

This clone has a handful of counts. The sample holds other DNA sequences that translate to the same CDR3. V usage is TRBV9 and J usage is TRBJ2-2; D not resolved. Per germline, CDR1 SGDLS and CDR2 YYNGEE. CDR3 length: 14 amino acids. V shed 1 base and J shed 2 bases, with 6 bases lying between them. In DNA, the CDR3 is TGTGCCAGCAGCGTAACCGGAAACACCGGGGAGCTGTTTTTT. Its protein product is CASSVTGNTGELFF.

The J gene is TRBJ2-7, the V gene TRBV5-1; 7 nucleotides align to TRBD2. Germline lookup yields CDR1 SGHRS and CDR2 YFSETQ. The CDR3 sequence is 16 residues long. The V gene end was trimmed by 1 base and the J gene end by 5 bases; junction bases not matched to a gene: 12. CDR3 in amino acids: CASSLMSSGGRNEQYF. The CDR3 DNA sequence: TGCGCCAGCAGCTTGATGAGTTCGGGGGGTAGAAACGAGCAGTACTTC.

This clone was counted only a few times. The rearrangement joins TRBV9 to TRBJ2-5; D remains unclear. The CDR3 is 10 amino acids. From germline, CDR1 is SGDLS and CDR2 YYNGEE. Trimming took 5 bases from V and 4 from J, leaving 3 bases between them. The CDR3 coding sequence is TGTGCCAGCAGAGGAGAGACCCAGTACTTC. This translates into CASRGETQYF.

V is TRBV7-9 and J is TRBJ2-1; TRBD1 matches at 10 bases. The ends lost 5 bases at V and 4 bases at J; junction bases unmatched: 8. This CDR3 region has 16 residues. Germline V lookup: CDR1 SEHNR, CDR2 FQNEAQ (reference sequence). Here the CDR3 reads CASSPTGTGEYNEQFF. As DNA, the CDR3 is TGTGCCAGCAGCCCCACCGGGACAGGGGAATACAATGAGCAGTTCTTC.

J is TRBJ1-2 and V is TRBV28, with 8 bases that match TRBD1. Germline V gene data show CDR1 as MDHEN and CDR2 as SYDVKM. This CDR3 has 14 amino acids. J lost 8 bases, V lost 5 bases, and 10 bases had no gene match. CDR3 region: CASSRIQGVGGYTF. DNA of the CDR3: TGTGCCAGCAGTCGTATACAGGGGGTGGGCGGCTACACCTTC.

The chain recombines TRBV18 with TRBJ2-7, with 8 nucleotides matching TRBD1. With V trimmed by 3 bases and J by 12 bases, 10 bases remained unmatched. The CDR3 totals 13 residues. CDR1 is KGHSH, CDR2 LQKENI, per germline. CDR3: CASSPEQGVVPYF. The CDR3 nucleotides are TGTGCCAGCTCACCGGAACAGGGGGTCGTTCCGTACTTC.

The chain recombines TRBV6-1 with TRBJ2-3; possible D gene TRBD2, 5 bases. Looked up from germline, CDR1 is MNHNS and CDR2 is SASEGT. The ends were cut back, 7 bases at V and 0 bases at J, with 11 bases in the middle. There are 14 residues in the CDR3. The CDR3 nucleotides read TGTGCCAGCACCCTAGGGAGTAGCACAGATACGCAGTATTTT. Amino acids: CASTLGSSTDTQYF.

V usage is TRBV7-9 and J usage is TRBJ2-7; D not certain. The CDR3 runs to 15 residues. CDR1 is SEHNR, CDR2 FQNEAQ, per germline (reference sequence). With 4 bases removed from V and 0 bases from J, the gap between germline ends came to 13 bases. This CDR3 reads CASSSAFQSSYEQYF. CDR3 coding DNA: TGTGCCAGCAGCTCGGCTTTTCAGAGCTCCTACGAGCAGTACTTC.

The chain joins TRBV5-4 to TRBJ1-5; TRBD1 matches 8 bases. This CDR3 comprises 17 residues. V shed 1 base, J shed 2 bases, and the junction held 8 bases outside the gene matches. The germline CDR1 and CDR2 sequences are SGHNT and YYREEE (reference sequence). DNA of the CDR3: TGTGCCAGCAGCTTGTATAGGACAGGGACGGGCAATCAGCCCCAGCATTTT. This codes for CASSLYRTGTGNQPQHF.

This chain uses TRBV5-1 with TRBJ1-2, with TRBD1 as a possible D gene (6 bases). The CDR3 has 16 residues. V gave up 0 bases and J gave up 8 bases, with 20 bases separating them. CDR1 SGHRS and CDR2 YFSETQ come from the germline V gene. CDR3 amino acids: CASSLEALGGASGYTF. DNA for the CDR3: TGCGCCAGCAGCTTGGAAGCCCTTGGGGGGGCGAGCGGCTACACCTTC.

V is TRBV5-1 and J is TRBJ2-6; D not certain. Trimming took off 4 bases at V and 4 bases at J, with 9 bases between the two ends. The CDR3 spans 14 residues. Looked up from germline, CDR1 is SGHRS and CDR2 is YFSETQ. For the CDR3, the DNA is TGCGCCAGCAGCCTAAGGGCCGGGGCCAACGTCCTGACTTTC. It is translated as CASSLRAGANVLTF. The full variable domain, its missing parts supplied by reference TRBV5-1 and TRBJ2-6, is KAGVTQTPRYLIKTRGQQVTLSCSPISGHRSVSWYQQTPGQGLQFLFEYFSETQRNKGNFPGRFSGRQFSNSRSEMNVSTLELGDSALYLCASSLRAGANVLTFGAGSRLTVL.

V is TRBV20-1 and J is TRBJ2-7; 7 nucleotides match TRBD2. Unmatched junction bases numbered 4, after V lost 5 bases and J lost 6 bases. Per the germline V gene, CDR1 is DFQATT and CDR2 is SNEGSKA (reference sequence). This CDR3 region has 11 residues. In DNA, the CDR3 is TGCAGTGCTGGACTAGACTCCGAGCAGTACTTC. Encoded protein: CSAGLDSEQYF.

The CDR3 reads CASSLIPKMLSGANVLTF. In DNA form, the CDR3 reads TGTGCCAGCAGCTTAATCCCCAAGATGCTCTCTGGGGCCAACGTCCTGACTTTC. This chain links TRBV7-2 with TRBJ2-6; D gene uncertain. The CDR3 extends over 18 amino acids. Germline CDR1 reads SGHTA; CDR2 reads FQGNSA. Trimming stripped 2 bases from V and 0 bases from J, with 14 bases between.

The chain joins TRBV9 to TRBJ1-3, with 10 bases identical to TRBD1. Germline loops: CDR1 SGDLS, CDR2 YYNGEE. Trimming at V came to 3 bases and at J to 1 base, leaving 10 bases not matched to a gene. The CDR3 consists of 18 residues. CDR3 protein: CASSGPGQGRQSGNTIYF. CDR3 coding DNA: TGTGCCAGCAGCGGACCGGGACAGGGGAGACAGTCTGGAAACACCATATATTTT.

This clone was recorded only once. The chain recombines TRBV5-1 with TRBJ2-3; TRBD1 matches at 8 bases. V was clipped by 0 bases and J by 6 bases; unmatched bases: 12. Germline-derived CDR1 and CDR2 are SGHRS and YFSETQ. There are 17 residues in the CDR3. CDR3 sequence reads: CASSLGTGQARLDTQYF. The CDR3 coding sequence is TGCGCCAGCAGCTTGGGGACAGGGCAAGCCAGATTGGATACGCAGTATTTT.

The V and J genes are TRBV5-4 and TRBJ2-3, with TRBD2 matching over 7 bases. The CDR3 is 14 amino acids. The trim removed 3 bases at V and 0 bases at J, leaving 1 base unmatched. Per the germline V gene, CDR1 is SGHNT and CDR2 is YYREEE (reference sequence). The CDR3 region is CASSSGGSTDTQYF. The CDR3 bases are TGTGCCAGCAGCTCGGGGGGTAGCACAGATACGCAGTATTTT.

The chain couples TRBV7-2 to TRBJ2-5; 11 bases are a match to TRBD2. V trimming: 1 base; J trimming: 7 bases; junction bases outside the gene matches: 8. The length of the CDR3 is 16 residues. The germline gives CDR1 SGHTA, CDR2 FQGNSA. The CDR3 bases are TGTGCCAGCAGCTTAGATCTAGCGGGAGGAGGTGGGACCCAGTACTTC. This encodes CASSLDLAGGGGTQYF.

This chain connects TRBV2 to TRBJ2-1; TRBD1 or TRBD2 may be the D gene (5 bases each). In germline, CDR1 is SNHLY, CDR2 FYNNEI. V lost 8 bases and J 5 bases, leaving 10 bases between the germline ends. This CDR3 is 12 amino acids long. Here the CDR3 DNA reads TGTGCCAGCGATGGGACCAACAATGAGCAGTTCTTC. Translating it yields CASDGTNNEQFF.

V is TRBV10-3 and J is TRBJ2-7; TRBD1 matches at 11 bases. Germline CDR1 and CDR2: ENHRY and SYGVKD. The J segment lost 4 bases and the V segment lost 4 bases, leaving 9 bases of the junction unmatched. The CDR3 sequence is 16 residues long. The CDR3 sequence: CAISATGTGGLYEQYF. In DNA, the CDR3 is TGTGCCATCAGTGCGACCGGGACAGGGGGGTTGTACGAGCAGTACTTC.

The rearrangement uses TRBV7-9 and TRBJ2-7; D tentatively reads TRBD1 or TRBD2 (6 bases each). The germline gives CDR1 SEHNR, CDR2 FQNEAQ (reference sequence). Deletions cut 0 bases from V and 5 bases from J, with 14 bases between. The CDR3 has 15 amino acids. The CDR3 nucleotides are TGTGCCAGCAGCTTAGCTCTGACAGGAGGGAACGAGCAGTACTTC. Its protein is CASSLALTGGNEQYF.

The genes are TRBV7-3 and TRBJ2-3, with 11 bases matching TRBD2. CDR1 and CDR2 from the germline V gene are SGHTA and FQGTGA. After removal of 5 bases from V and 4 bases from J, the junction contained 5 bases not matched to a gene. This CDR3 contains 15 residues. CDR3 DNA sequence: TGTGCCAGCAGCCCACTAGCGGGGGTACCAGATACGCAGTATTTT. Residues: CASSPLAGVPDTQYF.

Comments on this clone: Other DNA sequences from this sample encode an identical CDR3 as well. V gene TRBV11-2 combines with J gene TRBJ2-1; 9 bases are shared with TRBD2. The V and J ends lost 1 base and 4 bases, in that order; junction bases with no gene match: 5. The CDR3 contains 16 residues. CDR1 and CDR2 from the germline V gene are SGHAT and FQNNGV. The CDR3 reads CASSLAGLAGYNEQFF. DNA of the CDR3: TGTGCCAGCAGCTTAGCGGGTCTAGCGGGGTACAATGAGCAGTTCTTC.

V usage is TRBV6-1 and J usage is TRBJ1-2, with TRBD1 matching 7 bases. The CDR3 spans 14 residues. Looked up from germline, CDR1 is MNHNS and CDR2 is SASEGT. With 5 bases clipped from V and 4 bases from J, the junction kept 7 bases outside the gene matches. Written as DNA, the CDR3 is TGTGCCAGCAGTCCCGGGACAGCTATCTATGGCTACACCTTC. It translates to CASSPGTAIYGYTF.

The chain uses TRBV7-2 and TRBJ2-7; D uncertain. V was trimmed by 2 bases and J by 3 bases, leaving 8 bases between them. Per the germline V gene, CDR1 is SGHTA and CDR2 is FQGNSA. The length of the CDR3 is 13 residues. The CDR3 nucleotides read TGTGCCAGCAGCTTAAGGTACAGCTACGAGCAGTACTTC. Encoded protein: CASSLRYSYEQYF.